These 11 T cell receptor beta chains were sequenced from one sample in a study of blood T cell repertoires in COVID-19. Some clones are missing from TCRdb's copy, which holds only in-frame ones; the method was immunoSEQ multiplex PCR. The data hold 200,000 or so clones, with more than 80% observed a single time. Sequenced input: PBMCs or T cells enriched from blood (not recorded which). The receptor set was obtained from a woman aged 40 to 50 with acute COVID-19.

This clone has more than one count but fewer than ten. V is TRBV5-1 and J is TRBJ1-4; D gene uncertain. V was pared by 4 bases and J by 5 bases, with 12 bases between. The CDR3 is 14 amino acids. The germline CDR1 and CDR2 sequences are SGHRS and YFSETQ. The CDR3, as DNA: TGCGCCAGCAGCGTTAGCCAGAAGAATGAAAAACTGTTTTTT. As protein: CASSVSQKNEKLFF.

This clone was counted once. This chain joins TRBV7-7 and TRBJ1-1; TRBD1 matches 7 bases. With 5 bases clipped from V and 6 bases from J, the junction kept 6 bases outside the gene matches. Germline V gives CDR1 SSHAT, CDR2 FNYEAQ (reference sequence). This CDR3 is built from 13 residues. In DNA form, the CDR3 reads TGTGCCAGCAGCATGACAGGGTCTTCTGAAGCTTTCTTT. It is translated as CASSMTGSSEAFF.

The gene calls are TRBV9 and TRBJ1-1; D might be TRBD1 (6 bases). V was shortened by 4 bases and J by 3 bases, with 10 bases between the two germline ends. This CDR3 has 13 residues. CDR1 and CDR2 from the germline V gene are SGDLS and YYNGEE. CDR3 DNA: TGTGCCAGCAGCCAAGGACAGCACACTGAAGCTTTCTTT. Amino acid sequence: CASSQGQHTEAFF. The whole variable domain, remainder taken from reference TRBV9 and TRBJ1-1, is DSGVTQTPKHLITATGQRVTLRCSPRSGDLSVYWYQQSLDQGLQFLIQYYNGEERAKGNILERFSAQQFPDLHSELNLSSLELGDSALYFCASSQGQHTEAFFGQGTRLTVV.

The rearrangement uses TRBV6-5 and TRBJ2-7, with 8 bases fitting TRBD1. Germline CDR1 is MNHEY and CDR2 is SVGAGI. The CDR3 spans 14 residues. The V and J ends lost 6 bases and 6 bases, in that order; junction bases with no gene match: 10. The CDR3 spells CASSYGQGRGEQYF. The CDR3 DNA reads TGTGCCAGCAGCTATGGACAGGGACGAGGCGAGCAGTACTTC.

The chain carries TRBV3-1 (or the pseudogene TRBV3-2) and TRBJ2-2, with 8 bases matching TRBD2. Germline CDR1 reads LGHDT; CDR2 reads YNNKEL (reference sequence). Losses at the gene ends were 0 bases for V and 8 bases for J; bases not matched to a gene: 11. This CDR3 is 17 amino acids long. CDR3 nucleotides: TGTGCCAGCAGCCAAGACAGGCACGGGGGGGCCCGAGGGGAGCTGTTTTTT. This encodes CASSQDRHGGARGELFF.

CDR3 DNA: TGTGCCAGCAGTTGGACTAGCGGGGACTCCTACGAGCAGTACGTC. Protein sequence: CASSWTSGDSYEQYV. The V call is TRBV11-2, the J call TRBJ2-7, with 12 positions matching TRBD2. V shed 6 bases, J shed 0 bases, and the junction held 3 bases outside the gene matches. The CDR3 loop spans 15 amino acids. CDR1 SGHAT and CDR2 FQNNGV come from the germline V gene.

The chain employs TRBV3-1 (or the pseudogene TRBV3-2) and TRBJ2-3; TRBD2 agrees at 8 bases. V lost 4 bases, J lost 9 bases, and 12 bases stayed unmatched. CDR3 length: 15 residues. Germline-derived CDR1 and CDR2 are LGHDT and YNNKEL (reference sequence). The CDR3 nucleotides read TGTGCCAGCAGCCCGGAGGGCCGGGGGGGCCCCACGCAGTATTTT. This gives the protein CASSPEGRGGPTQYF.

This chain joins TRBV9 and TRBJ1-4, with D perhaps TRBD1 (6 bases). There are 15 residues in the CDR3. With 4 bases removed from V and 3 bases from J, the gap between germline ends came to 13 bases. The germline V gene encodes CDR1 SGDLS and CDR2 YYNGEE. Here the CDR3 DNA reads TGTGCCAGCAGCCTTAGAGAGGGGGCTAATGAAAAACTGTTTTTT. It encodes CASSLREGANEKLFF.

This clone showed up just once. The gene calls are TRBV5-1 and TRBJ2-3; TRBD1 matches 9 bases. The J segment lost 3 bases and the V segment lost 5 bases, leaving 19 bases of the junction unmatched. The CDR3 extends over 19 amino acids. From germline, CDR1 is SGHRS and CDR2 YFSETQ. CDR3 DNA: TGCGCCAGCAGGCCTCCCGGGACAGGGACCCCTCGAGGAACAGATACGCAGTATTTT. Residues: CASRPPGTGTPRGTDTQYF.

The chain is built from TRBV18 and TRBJ1-6, with D possibly TRBD1 on 5 matching bases. V gave up 3 bases and J gave up 11 bases, with 8 bases separating them. Germline loops: CDR1 KGHSH, CDR2 LQKENI. The CDR3 extends over 12 amino acids. CDR3 amino acids: CASSPGGTPLHF. The CDR3 DNA sequence: TGTGCCAGCTCACCGGGGGGTACACCCCTCCACTTT.

The V gene is TRBV9, the J gene TRBJ2-5, with 11 bases fitting TRBD2. The ends lost 3 bases at V and 4 bases at J; junction bases unmatched: 8. The CDR3 has 16 amino acids. The V gene's germline CDR1 is SGDLS and CDR2 YYNGEE. CDR3 nucleotide sequence: TGTGCCAGCAGCGACTCTAGCGGGGGGCCGGGAGAGACCCAGTACTTC. It codes for CASSDSSGGPGETQYF.